A single sample is the source of the 15 T cell receptor beta chains below, sequenced in a study of cytomegalovirus exposure and HLA in healthy donors. It was with 60 Vbeta and 13 Jbeta primers that the PCR ran. Repertoires were generated with immunoSEQ multiplex PCR, while TCRdb's copy carries only in-frame clones and drops some. The sample contains 170,000 or so clones, around 77% of which appear only once. The sequencing sample was made of PBMCs. Receptors originate from a woman in her 30s in good health and CMV-seronegative.

The chain uses TRBV11-2 and TRBJ2-7; the D gene is possibly TRBD2 (6 bases). V was clipped by 5 bases and J by 1 base, with 12 bases between them. CDR3 length equals 14 residues. Germline CDR1 reads SGHAT; CDR2 reads FQNNGV. As DNA, the CDR3 is TGTGCCAGCAGCCGCGGGGTCCTTTCCTACGAGCAGTACTTC. The encoded protein is CASSRGVLSYEQYF.

This clone was seen just once. The chain is built from TRBV7-6 and TRBJ1-2; tentative D call: TRBD1 (6 bases). The CDR3 contains 13 residues. Germline V CDR1 and CDR2: SGHVS, FNYEAQ. Between the trimmed V and J ends, which lost 4 bases and 7 bases, there was a span of 13 bases. Here the CDR3 reads CASSSPTGSGYTF. CDR3 sequence (DNA): TGTGCCAGCAGCTCGCCCACAGGGTCTGGCTACACCTTC.

This clone has more than one count but fewer than ten. Germline and junction disagree at one end, which may indicate a read error. The chain combines TRBV6-1 with TRBJ1-2; TRBD1 is a possible D gene (5 bases). Per germline, CDR1 MNHNS and CDR2 SASEGT. This CDR3 comprises 13 residues. For the CDR3, the DNA is TGTGCCAGCATTGAGGCGGGGGTAGGTGGCTACCCCTTC. Its translation: CASIEAGVGGYPF.

V gene TRBV7-9 combines with J gene TRBJ1-6, with 7 bases matching TRBD1. The CDR3 covers 17 residues. Germline CDR1 reads SEHNR; CDR2 reads FQNEAQ (reference sequence). V lost 3 bases and J lost 5; bases outside the gene matches: 10. CDR3 sequence (DNA): TGTGCCAGCAGCTTTCGTCTACCTGGGACAGATAATTCACCCCTCCACTTT. This translates into CASSFRLPGTDNSPLHF. Complete variable domain (other parts from reference TRBV7-9 and TRBJ1-6): DTGVSQNPRHKITKRGQNVTFRCDPISEHNRLYWYRQTLGQGPEFLTYFQNEAQLEKSRLLSDRFSAERPKGSFSTLEIQRTEQGDSAMYLCASSFRLPGTDNSPLHFGNGTRLTVT.

CDR3 nucleotide sequence: TGTGCCAGCAGCTTAGTTGGGACAGGGGTCTACACCTTC. Its translation is CASSLVGTGVYTF. The rearrangement uses TRBV7-8 and TRBJ1-2, with 10 nucleotides matching TRBD1. Germline V gene data show CDR1 as SGHVS and CDR2 as FQNEAQ. With 1 base clipped from V and 10 bases from J, the junction kept 3 bases outside the gene matches. This CDR3 region has 13 residues.

The chain combines TRBV7-8 with TRBJ1-4; no clear D gene. From germline, CDR1 is SGHVS and CDR2 FQNEAQ. This CDR3 is built from 16 residues. V was clipped by 0 bases and J by 7 bases, with 15 bases between them. Written as DNA, the CDR3 is TGTGCCAGCAGCTTAGCGGAGGACCTCGGAAGTGAAAAACTGTTTTTT. Amino acids: CASSLAEDLGSEKLFF.

The rearrangement uses TRBV19 and TRBJ2-7; TRBD2 matches at 8 bases. Losses at the gene ends were 8 bases for V and 7 bases for J; bases not matched to a gene: 4. The CDR3 totals 11 residues. Germline V gene lookup returns CDR1 LNHDA and CDR2 SQIVND (reference sequence). CDR3 protein: CASSSGWEQYF. Here the CDR3 DNA reads TGTGCCAGTTCTAGCGGGTGGGAGCAGTACTTC. Using reference TRBV19 and TRBJ2-7 for the parts outside the CDR3, the full variable domain is DGGITQSPKYLFRKEGQNVTLSCEQNLNHDAMYWYRQDPGQGLRLIYYSQIVNDFQKGDIAEGYSVSREKKESFPLTVTSAQKNPTAFYLCASSSGWEQYFGPGTRLTVT.

In its sample, this clone was seen once. V and J are TRBV4-2 and TRBJ1-4, with 8 positions matching TRBD1. CDR1 LGHNA and CDR2 YNFKEQ come from the germline V gene. V shed 5 bases, J shed 4 bases, and the junction held 6 bases outside the gene matches. CDR3 length equals 15 residues. This CDR3 reads CASSNPGQDNEKLFF. The CDR3 DNA follows: TGTGCCAGCAGCAACCCGGGACAGGATAATGAAAAACTGTTTTTT.

The chain links TRBV7-2 to TRBJ1-4; 9 bases map to TRBD1. V gave up 5 bases and J gave up 7 bases; unmatched junction bases: 5. Germline V gene sequence: CDR1 SGHTA, CDR2 FQGNSA. The length of the CDR3 is 14 residues. The CDR3 bases are TGTGCCAGCAGCGTTACAGGGGGCGCTGAAAAACTGTTTTTT. It encodes CASSVTGGAEKLFF.

The chain combines TRBV29-1 with TRBJ2-4, with D perhaps matching TRBD2 (6 bases). The germline V gene has CDR1 SQVTM and CDR2 ANQGSEA. Trimming pared 4 bases from V and 9 bases from J, leaving 10 bases between. The CDR3 is 11 residues long. CDR3 loop: CSVARGGIQYF. CDR3 nucleotides: TGCAGCGTTGCCCGGGGAGGCATTCAGTACTTC.

The chain carries TRBV5-5 and TRBJ1-1; D remains unclear. The CDR3 consists of 16 residues. The V end lost 4 bases, the J end lost 13 bases, and 29 bases lay between the germline ends. Germline V gene data show CDR1 as SGHKS and CDR2 as YYEKEE (reference sequence). The CDR3 is CASSPPGLLSIGGGFF. The CDR3 DNA reads TGTGCCAGCAGCCCCCCGGGTCTTTTATCAATTGGCGGCGGTTTCTTT. The variable domain in full, with the rest retrieved from reference TRBV5-5 and TRBJ1-1, is DAGVTQSPTHLIKTRGQQVTLRCSPISGHKSVSWYQQVLGQGPQFIFQYYEKEERGRGNFPDRFSARQFPNYSSELNVNALLLGDSALYLCASSPPGLLSIGGGFFGQGTRLTVV.

The chain employs TRBV6-6 and TRBJ1-1, with D uncertain. This CDR3 has 14 residues. Trimming pared 0 bases from V and 10 bases from J, leaving 15 bases between. Looked up from germline, CDR1 is MNHNY and CDR2 is SVGAGI (reference sequence). CDR3 bases: TGTGCCAGCAGTTACTCAGATACGTCCGGTGCAGCTTTCTTT. Protein sequence: CASSYSDTSGAAFF.

Notes on this clone: The germline gene is not matched at one end of the junction; a read error may be the cause. V and J are TRBV7-9 and TRBJ2-3; D is unresolved. This CDR3 comprises 14 residues. Per germline, CDR1 SEHNR and CDR2 FQNEAQ (reference sequence). CDR3 nucleotides: TGTGCCAGCAGCTTAACACCCTACACAGTTACGCAGTATTTT. Translation gives CASSLTPYTVTQYF.

This chain links TRBV28 with TRBJ2-5; TRBD1 agrees at 8 bases. The CDR3 runs 14 residues. J gave up 4 bases and V 3 bases, and 4 bases lay outside the gene matches. Germline values: CDR1 MDHEN, CDR2 SYDVKM. The CDR3 protein is CASSLQGAGETQYF. Here the CDR3 DNA reads TGTGCCAGCAGTTTGCAGGGGGCGGGAGAGACCCAGTACTTC.

This clone is a singleton in its sample. The chain is built from TRBV6-4 and TRBJ1-2; 9 bases agree with TRBD1. The CDR3 covers 15 residues. Per germline, CDR1 MRHNA and CDR2 SNTAGT. Losses at the gene ends were 6 bases for V and 8 bases for J; bases not matched to a gene: 13. The CDR3 sequence is CASSLDQGQGFGYTF. As DNA, the CDR3 is TGTGCCAGCAGCCTCGACCAGGGACAGGGTTTCGGCTACACCTTC.